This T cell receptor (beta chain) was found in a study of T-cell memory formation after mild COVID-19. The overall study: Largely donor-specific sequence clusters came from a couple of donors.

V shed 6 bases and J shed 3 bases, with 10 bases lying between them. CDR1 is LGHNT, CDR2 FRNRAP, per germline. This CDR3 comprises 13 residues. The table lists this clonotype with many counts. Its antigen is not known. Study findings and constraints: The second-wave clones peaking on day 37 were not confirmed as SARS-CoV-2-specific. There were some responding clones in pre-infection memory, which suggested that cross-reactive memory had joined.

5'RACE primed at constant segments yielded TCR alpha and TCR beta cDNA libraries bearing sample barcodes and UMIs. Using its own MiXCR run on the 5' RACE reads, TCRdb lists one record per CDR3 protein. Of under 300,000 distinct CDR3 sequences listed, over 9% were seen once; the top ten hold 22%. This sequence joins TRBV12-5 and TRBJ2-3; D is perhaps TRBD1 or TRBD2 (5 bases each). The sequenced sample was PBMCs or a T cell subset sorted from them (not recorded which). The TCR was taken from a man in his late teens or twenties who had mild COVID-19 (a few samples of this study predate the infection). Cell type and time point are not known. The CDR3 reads CASGIGTTDTQYF. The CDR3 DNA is TGTGCTAGTGGCATCGGGACGACAGATACGCAGTATTTT.